This TCR beta chain comes out of a study of cytomegalovirus exposure and HLA in healthy donors. PCR was performed using 60 Vbeta and 13 Jbeta primers. In the authors' workflow: As a later analysis found, there were around 86 million unique TCR beta chains, of which some 10 million were shared. The protocol was immunoSEQ multiplex PCR, while the TCRdb copy is restricted to in-frame clones and leaves out a portion. The V and J calls and clone size were taken over from that table, and D and trimming were inferred from the DNA. The data hold approximately 130,000 clones, with 65% to 85% observed a single time. Findings of the study overall: The authors judged a highly shared variant cluster likely a sequencing artifact. Segments of the TCR beta V type were, in most cases, productive about 87% or about 30% of the time in an earlier analysis. The presence/absence work took it that sequencing depth was about the same across donors.

This clone was recorded only once. The antigen remains unidentified. CDR3 length equals 14 residues. The ends were cut back, 6 bases at V and 6 bases at J, with 14 bases in the middle. Germline V gene sequence: CDR1 WSHSY, CDR2 SAAADI. This sequence was found in a middle-aged man in good health and CMV-seronegative. The rearrangement uses TRBV10-2 and TRBJ2-2, with D hard to call. Input material: PBMCs. The CDR3 DNA reads as TGCGCCAGCAGAATGAACACCGCGGCCGGGGAGCTGTTTTTT. This translates into CASRMNTAAGELFF.